This T cell receptor beta chain originates from a study of spatial heterogeneity in lung cancer (dated by TCRdb to between 2018 and 2021). Regarding the study in general: Beta-chain transcripts were consistently detected in greater numbers than alpha-chain transcripts, which likely reflected higher beta-chain transcript abundance. In the raw uncorrected reads, each unique combination of TCR and UMI appeared more than ten times on average. TCR repertoire features were related to nonsynonymous mutation counts determined by whole-exome sequencing of tumor tissue. TCR transcript counts in tumor regions correlated strongly with a T cell transcriptional module score from matched bulk RNA-seq. In non-small cell lung cancer, the study made a quantitative comparison of TCR alpha and beta repertoires among multiple tumor regions, matched nontumor lung and blood. Both alpha and beta chains were TCR-sequenced in samples taken at surgery, namely 220 tumor regions, approximately 66 matched nontumor lung samples and 45 to 60 PBMC samples.

Deletion took 6 bases off V and 2 bases off J, with a span of 13 bases between the germline ends. The CDR3 runs 14 residues from the cysteine to the phenylalanine. CDR3 DNA is the only sequence kept; it has 42 bases, read in frame from the first base. Worth noting for this clonotype: Its cognate antigen has yet to be identified. There are no base qualities to consult, and no much larger clone falls within one base. Since the library was made to target alpha chains, this beta chain is a stray read and its abundance is not meaningful.

General study outcomes and caveats: Additional single-cell paired TCR alpha and beta sequencing was considered necessary to confirm, at a functional level, the hypothesis that regional TCRs recognize regional mutations. TCR-seq coverage of tumor T cells was estimated to be only roughly 7.5% for alpha chains and more than 11% for beta chains. The count of ubiquitous expanded TCRs correlated with the count of ubiquitous nonsynonymous mutations, and the count of regional expanded TCRs correlated with the count of regional nonsynonymous mutations. The tumor nonsynonymous mutation count correlated with the number of expanded intratumoral alpha and beta TCRs.

Library preparation was by 5' RACE. TCRdb names NextSeq 500 as the instrument used. To allow correction of PCR and sequencing errors, the TCR library protocol tagged every TCR cDNA molecule with a unique molecular identifier. Per the source publication's procedure: Decombinator tools were used for TCR identification, UMI-based error correction and CDR3 extraction. Expanded TCRs were defined as those above a frequency of 2 per 1,000, corresponding to the top 1% of the tumor frequency distribution. Expanded tumor TCRs statistically deemed absent (corrected P<0.05) from at least one tumor region were classed as regional, and all other expanded tumor TCRs were classed as ubiquitous. Rényi diversity was computed with the R vegan package after subsampling each repertoire 100 times to 5,000 TCRs. CDR3 similarity networks were built from amino acid triplet string-kernel similarity, with CDR3s being connected when pairwise similarity was above 0.82. TCRdb applied fastp at Q25 and MiXCR to the public reads, then kept only in-frame beta chains. Each entry is one CDR3 protein sequence, shown with its most common DNA and genes. These V and J calls rely on TCRdb rather than the paper's analysis. The sample data list about 2,200 distinct CDR3 sequences, and 35% to 40% of these were observed just once. The ten largest make up 20% to 25% of the sample.

In light of the paper, this sample's time point label describes: sample taken at primary tumor resection. The donors were 72 patients from the lung TRACERx cohort who had early-stage, untreated non-small cell lung cancer. Whole RNA extracted from tumor and nontumor lung tissue, or from cryopreserved PBMC samples, was used for TCR sequencing without cell sorting. Only patients for whom sufficient RNA was available from at least two tumor regions were selected for TCR sequencing. Before being selected, tumor and adjacent nontumor lung specimens were reviewed by a lung pathologist. Here the chain combines TRBV12-3 or TRBV12-4 and TRBJ2-5, with the D call tentatively TRBD1 or TRBD2, each fitting 5 bases. The sample here was lung tumor tissue, taken at surgery. The origin of this receptor is a male donor with early-stage non-small cell lung cancer. Here is the DNA: TGTGCCAGCAGGGGAGACAGACGGCAAGAGACCCAGTACTTC. It translates as CASRGDRRQETQYF.